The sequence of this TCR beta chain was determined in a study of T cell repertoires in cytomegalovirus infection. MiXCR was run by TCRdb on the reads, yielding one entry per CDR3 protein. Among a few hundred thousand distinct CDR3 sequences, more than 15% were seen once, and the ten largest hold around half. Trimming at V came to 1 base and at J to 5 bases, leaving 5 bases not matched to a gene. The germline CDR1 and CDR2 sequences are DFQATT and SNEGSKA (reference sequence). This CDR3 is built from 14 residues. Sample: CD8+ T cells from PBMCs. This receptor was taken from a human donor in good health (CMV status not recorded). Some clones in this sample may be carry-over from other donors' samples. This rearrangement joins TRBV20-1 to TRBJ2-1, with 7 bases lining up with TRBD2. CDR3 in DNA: TGCAGTGCTAGAGGGACTAGTGAGCACAATGAGCAGTTCTTC. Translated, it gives CSARGTSEHNEQFF.